This note documents a single TCR beta chain sequence. Antigen unknown. The record originates from a study of graft-versus-host responses after intestinal transplantation. Study context: Recipients obtained multivisceral, liver-intestinal, or isolated intestinal transplants. Anti-thymocyte globulin induction was given to all recipients, followed by tacrolimus and steroids for 2 to 4 years. Study-wide results and limits: GvH clones were identified in recipient marrow, with some first appearing in ileum or blood. Individuals who had graft-donor T cell macrochimerism had allografts that showed high graft-versus-host to host-versus-graft clonal ratios.

CDR3 length: 17 amino acids. Trimming removed 4 bases at V and 4 bases at J, with 23 bases between. Germline values: CDR1 MDHEN, CDR2 SYDVKM. TCRdb keeps only in-frame clones here, not all; method: immunoSEQ multiplex PCR. The sample shows more than 75,000 clones, approximately 90% of them seen only once. The V gene is TRBV28, the J gene TRBJ2-7; weak D call: TRBD2 (5 bases). Material: unstimulated CD4+ T cells sorted from spleen or lymph node cells, obtained before transplant. This TCR came from a human donor who was the organ donor for an intestinal transplant. DNA of the CDR3: TGTGCCAGCAGTTCGCTCCCCCATGTAGGACTTCAATACGAGCAGTACTTC. Translation: CASSSLPHVGLQYEQYF.